One and the same sample provided the 14 T cell receptor beta chains below, sequenced in a study of T cell responses to AZD1222 COVID-19 vaccine. Generated by immunoSEQ multiplex PCR, the TCRdb table keeps only in-frame clones and is missing some. The data contain about 59,000 clones, roughly 87% of them singletons. Sample: peripheral blood, taken 28 days after the second AZD1222 dose. The origin of the receptors is an adult who received the AZD1222 COVID-19 vaccine.

V and J are TRBV16 and TRBJ2-7; a possible D gene is TRBD1 (5 bases). This CDR3 has 14 amino acids. The V gene lost 4 bases and the J gene lost 4 bases, with 14 bases spanning the gap. Germline V gene data show CDR1 as KGHSY and CDR2 as FQNENV. The CDR3 bases are TGTGCCAGCAGCCTTCCCCGAGACAGATACGAGCAGTACTTC. It is translated as CASSLPRDRYEQYF.

V usage is TRBV3-1 (or the pseudogene TRBV3-2) and J usage is TRBJ2-7, with 8 bases fitting TRBD2. CDR1 LGHDT and CDR2 YNNKEL come from the germline V gene (reference sequence). The junction had 6 bases not matched to a gene; V was cut back by 3 bases and J by 5 bases. The CDR3 extends over 14 amino acids. CDR3 DNA: TGTGCCAGCAGCCACAGCGGGAGTGGCGACGAGCAGTACTTC. Protein product: CASSHSGSGDEQYF.

A few counts support this clone. The rearrangement uses TRBV3-1 (or the pseudogene TRBV3-2) and TRBJ1-2; 8 bases agree with TRBD1. This CDR3 contains 14 residues. The germline CDR1 and CDR2 sequences are LGHDT and YNNKEL (reference sequence). V lost 5 bases and J lost 5; bases outside the gene matches: 7. The CDR3 is CASSNADRVYGYTF. Written as DNA, the CDR3 is TGTGCCAGCAGCAATGCGGACAGGGTTTATGGCTACACCTTC.

The rearrangement joins TRBV2 to TRBJ1-5; D call uncertain. The germline CDR1 and CDR2 sequences are SNHLY and FYNNEI. CDR3 length: 14 amino acids. Trimming stripped 4 bases from V and 3 bases from J, with 10 bases between. CDR3 amino acids: CASSAAGDNQPQHF. CDR3 nucleotide sequence: TGTGCCAGCAGTGCGGCGGGTGACAATCAGCCCCAGCATTTT.

The sample holds a few counts of this clone. The chain uses TRBV2 and TRBJ2-7; unclear D gene. CDR1 and CDR2 (germline): SNHLY, FYNNEI. The CDR3 contains 12 residues. V was clipped by 10 bases and J by 8 bases, with 18 bases between them. The CDR3, as DNA: TGTGCCACCGACCCGGCCAAAATCAAGCAGTACTTC. Protein sequence: CATDPAKIKQYF.

CDR3 coding DNA: TGTGCCAGCAGCCATTCAGGGCCCAATGAGCAGTTCTTC. It yields the protein CASSHSGPNEQFF. The chain joins TRBV3-1 (or the pseudogene TRBV3-2) to TRBJ2-1, with TRBD1 as a possible D gene (5 bases). V was cut by 3 bases and J by 6 bases, with 9 bases left in between. The length of the CDR3 is 13 residues. CDR1 is LGHDT, CDR2 YNNKEL, per germline (reference sequence).

The chain carries TRBV2 and TRBJ1-1; 7 bases match TRBD1. The junction had 1 base not matched to a gene; V was cut back by 1 base and J by 2 bases. Germline CDR1 and CDR2: SNHLY and FYNNEI. CDR3 size: 14 residues. This CDR3 is CASSEGDSNTEAFF. The CDR3 coding sequence is TGTGCCAGCAGTGAAGGGGACAGCAACACTGAAGCTTTCTTT.

The rearrangement uses TRBV9 and TRBJ1-1; D not certain. V lost 3 bases, J lost 2 bases, and 8 bases lay in between. CDR1 is SGDLS, CDR2 YYNGEE, per germline. This CDR3 comprises 13 residues. The CDR3 DNA is TGTGCCAGCAGCGCTACAAGAAACACTGAAGCTTTCTTT. This translates into CASSATRNTEAFF. The whole variable domain, filled in from reference TRBV9 and TRBJ1-1, reads DSGVTQTPKHLITATGQRVTLRCSPRSGDLSVYWYQQSLDQGLQFLIQYYNGEERAKGNILERFSAQQFPDLHSELNLSSLELGDSALYFCASSATRNTEAFFGQGTRLTVV.

This rearrangement joins TRBV6-5 to TRBJ2-5; D is uncertain. V was cut by 5 bases and J by 1 base, with 14 bases left in between. The germline gives CDR1 MNHEY, CDR2 SVGAGI. There are 15 residues in the CDR3. This chain's CDR3 is CASSRVGLGQETQYF. For the CDR3, the DNA is TGTGCCAGCAGTCGGGTAGGGTTGGGCCAAGAGACCCAGTACTTC.

CDR3 nucleotides: TGCGCCAGCAGCCTGTGGGACCCTACGTCCAATGAGCAGTTCTTC. It yields the protein CASSLWDPTSNEQFF. This chain connects TRBV5-1 to TRBJ2-1; perhaps D is TRBD1 or TRBD2 (5 bases each). Germline V gene data show CDR1 as SGHRS and CDR2 as YFSETQ. Trimming cost V 4 bases and J 6 bases, with 17 bases left between them. The CDR3 contains 15 residues.

The CDR3 DNA is TGTGCCAGTAGTGAGCAGGTAGGAACGGGGAAGTCCGGGCAGTACTTC. It is translated as CASSEQVGTGKSGQYF. The rearrangement uses TRBV19 and TRBJ2-7; the D gene is possibly TRBD2 (5 bases). The CDR3 sequence is 16 residues long. The germline V gene encodes CDR1 LNHDA and CDR2 SQIVND (reference sequence). The V end lost 5 bases, the J end lost 9 bases, and 26 bases lay between the germline ends.

The chain uses TRBV6-5 and TRBJ1-4; no clear D. The CDR3 is 13 residues long. V was cut by 2 bases and J by 8 bases, with 9 bases left in between. CDR1 and CDR2 (germline): MNHEY, SVGAGI. Written as DNA, the CDR3 is TGTGCCAGCAGTTACGAGGGTTTGGAAAAACTGTTTTTT. Its translation is CASSYEGLEKLFF.

The chain recombines TRBV7-3 with TRBJ2-3; D gene ambiguous. Trimming took 5 bases from V and 4 from J, leaving 4 bases between them. CDR3 length: 11 residues. Germline-derived CDR1 and CDR2 are SGHTA and FQGTGA. Here the CDR3 DNA reads TGTGCCAGCAGCCACTCAGATACGCAGTATTTT. Protein: CASSHSDTQYF. The variable domain in full, with the rest retrieved from reference TRBV7-3 and TRBJ2-3, is GAGVSQTPSNKVTEKGKYVELRCDPISGHTALYWYRQSLGQGPEFLIYFQGTGAADDSGLPNDRFFAVRPEGSVSTLKIQRTERGDSAVYLCASSHSDTQYFGPGTRLTVL.

There are a few counts of this clone. The chain uses TRBV5-4 and TRBJ2-7, with 10 bases lining up with TRBD1. V gave up 3 bases and J gave up 2 bases; unmatched junction bases: 5. Germline assignment: CDR1 SGHNT and CDR2 YYREEE (reference sequence). The CDR3 loop spans 15 amino acids. DNA of the CDR3: TGTGCCAGCAGCTATACCGGGACAGGGGCCTACGAGCAGTACTTC. Amino acid sequence: CASSYTGTGAYEQYF.